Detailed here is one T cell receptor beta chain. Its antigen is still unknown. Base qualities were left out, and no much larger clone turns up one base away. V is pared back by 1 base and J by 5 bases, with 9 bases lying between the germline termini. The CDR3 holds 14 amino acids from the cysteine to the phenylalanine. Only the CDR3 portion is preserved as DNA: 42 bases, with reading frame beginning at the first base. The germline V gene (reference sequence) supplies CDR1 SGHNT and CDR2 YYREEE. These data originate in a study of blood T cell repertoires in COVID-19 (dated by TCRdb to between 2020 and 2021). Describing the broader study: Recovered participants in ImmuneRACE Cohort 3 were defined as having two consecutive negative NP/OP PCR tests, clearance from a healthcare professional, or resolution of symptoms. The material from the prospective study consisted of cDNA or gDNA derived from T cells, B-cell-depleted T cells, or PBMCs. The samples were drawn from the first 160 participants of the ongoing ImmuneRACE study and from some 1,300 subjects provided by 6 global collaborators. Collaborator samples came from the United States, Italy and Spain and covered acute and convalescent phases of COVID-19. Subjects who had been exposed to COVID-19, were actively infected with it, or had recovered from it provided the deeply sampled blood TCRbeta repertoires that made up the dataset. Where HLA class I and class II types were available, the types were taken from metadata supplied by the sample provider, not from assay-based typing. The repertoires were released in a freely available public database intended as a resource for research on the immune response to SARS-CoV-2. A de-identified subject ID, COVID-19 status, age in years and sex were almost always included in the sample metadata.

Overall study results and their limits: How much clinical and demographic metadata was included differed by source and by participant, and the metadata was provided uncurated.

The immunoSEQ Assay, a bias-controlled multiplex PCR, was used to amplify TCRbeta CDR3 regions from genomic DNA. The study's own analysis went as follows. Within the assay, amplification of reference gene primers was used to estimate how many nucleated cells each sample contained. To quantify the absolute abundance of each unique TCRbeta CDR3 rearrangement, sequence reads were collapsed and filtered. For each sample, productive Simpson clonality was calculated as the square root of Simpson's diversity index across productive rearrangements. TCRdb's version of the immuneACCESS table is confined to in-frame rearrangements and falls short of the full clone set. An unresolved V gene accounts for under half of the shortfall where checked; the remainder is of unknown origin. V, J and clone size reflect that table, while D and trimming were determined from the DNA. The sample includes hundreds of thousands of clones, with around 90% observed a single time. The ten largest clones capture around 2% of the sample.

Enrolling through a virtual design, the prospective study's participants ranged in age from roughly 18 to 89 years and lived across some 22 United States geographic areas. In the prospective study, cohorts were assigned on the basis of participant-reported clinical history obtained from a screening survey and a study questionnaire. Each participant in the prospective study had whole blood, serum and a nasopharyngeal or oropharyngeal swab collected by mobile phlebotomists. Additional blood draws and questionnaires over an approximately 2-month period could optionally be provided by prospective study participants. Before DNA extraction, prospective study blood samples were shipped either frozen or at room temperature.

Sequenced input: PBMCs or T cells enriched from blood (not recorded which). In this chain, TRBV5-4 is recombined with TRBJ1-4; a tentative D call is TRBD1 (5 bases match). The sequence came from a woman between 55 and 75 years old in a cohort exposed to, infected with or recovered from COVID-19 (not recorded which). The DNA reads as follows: TGTGCCAGCAGCTTGCAGGGAATGAATGAAAAACTGTTTTTT. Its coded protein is CASSLQGMNEKLFF.